This is a list of T cell receptor beta chains from one sample in a study of control samples from healthy donors and cancer patients. Assay: immunoSEQ multiplex PCR; the TCRdb copy retains only in-frame clones and omits some. The sample lists 120,000 to 150,000 clones, over 85% occurring once. What was sequenced was blood. All receptors come from a man aged 30-40 years in good health. CDR3s include the opening cysteine and the closing phenylalanine or tryptophan. D genes are given only for firm matches. Only some rows state a clone size, as once, few, many or a class for expanded clones.

J gene,D gene,V gene,clone size,CDR3 protein,CDR3 DNA
TRBJ1-5,.,TRBV7-2,.,CASSNTGSNQPQHF,TGTGCCAGCAGCAATACAGGTTCCAATCAGCCCCAGCATTTT
TRBJ1-1,.,TRBV19,.,CASTIGSMNTEAFF,TGTGCCAGTACCATCGGGAGCATGAACACTGAAGCTTTCTTT
TRBJ1-1,.,TRBV3-1/TRBV3-2,few,CASSPMGAMNTEAFF,TGTGCCAGCAGCCCGATGGGAGCAATGAACACTGAAGCTTTCTTT
TRBJ1-1,TRBD1,TRBV4-1,.,CASNGQEDTKAFF,TGCGCCAGCAACGGACAGGAGGATACTAAAGCTTTCTTT
TRBJ1-5,.,TRBV28,.,CASSPTGTGWNQPQHF,TGTGCCAGCAGTCCTACCGGAACAGGGTGGAATCAGCCCCAGCATTTT
TRBJ1-5,.,TRBV9,once,CASSVEGGYQPQHF,TGTGCCAGCAGCGTAGAGGGGGGATATCAGCCCCAGCATTTT
TRBJ2-7,.,TRBV6-2/TRBV6-3,.,CASSYNGAAYEQYF,TGTGCCAGCAGTTACAACGGGGCGGCCTACGAGCAGTACTTC
TRBJ2-1,.,TRBV11-2,.,CASRSLRHNEQFF,TGTGCCAGCAGATCCCTAAGGCACAATGAGCAGTTCTTC
TRBJ1-4,.,TRBV2,.,CASSEVGGREKLFF,TGTGCCAGCAGTGAAGTGGGAGGTCGAGAAAAACTGTTTTTT
TRBJ2-7,TRBD1,TRBV5-4,.,CASSAPTGGYEQYF,TGTGCCAGCAGCGCACCGACAGGGGGCTACGAGCAGTACTTC
TRBJ1-1,.,TRBV11-2,.,CASSLGGRKGNTEAFF,TGTGCCAGCAGCCTGGGGGGCCGGAAGGGGAACACTGAAGCTTTCTTT
TRBJ2-7,TRBD1,TRBV7-2,.,CASSLGQNYEQYF,TGTGCCAGCAGCTTGGGACAGAACTACGAGCAGTACTTC
TRBJ1-1,TRBD1,TRBV6-1,.,CASRTLTGGNTEAFF,TGTGCCAGCAGAACGCTGACAGGGGGTAACACTGAAGCTTTCTTT
TRBJ2-7,.,TRBV11-2,.,CASSLIRYEQYF,TGTGCCAGCAGCTTAATTCGCTACGAGCAGTACTTC
TRBJ2-1,.,TRBV6-6,.,CASSYEKYNEQFF,TGTGCCAGCAGTTATGAGAAATACAATGAGCAGTTCTTC
TRBJ2-1,TRBD1,TRBV30,.,CAWSVGDRYNEQFF,TGTGCCTGGAGTGTAGGGGACAGATACAATGAGCAGTTCTTC
TRBJ2-2,.,TRBV9,.,CASSVDSHSTGELFF,TGTGCCAGCAGCGTAGATAGCCACTCCACCGGGGAGCTGTTTTTT
TRBJ2-7,.,TRBV7-2,.,CASSLNTGGIYEQYF,TGTGCCAGCAGCTTAAATACAGGTGGGATTTACGAGCAGTACTTC